This is a list of T cell receptor beta chains from one sample in a study of blood T cell repertoires in COVID-19. The data were produced by immunoSEQ multiplex PCR, yet TCRdb's version contains in-frame clones alone and is incomplete. The data contain around 320,000 clones, under 90% of them seen just once; the ten biggest clones take up roughly 2.9%. Material for sequencing was PBMCs or T cells enriched from blood (not recorded which). These receptors were collected from a woman between 45 and 60 years old who had been exposed to COVID-19. CDR3s include the opening cysteine and the closing phenylalanine or tryptophan. Fields, in order: J gene, clone size, V gene, D gene, CDR3 protein, CDR3 DNA. A D gene is named only where the DNA matches it firmly. Where a row states a size, it is once, few, many or the class of an expanded clone; other rows omit it.

TRBJ2-1	.	TRBV7-9	.	CASSPVSYNEQFF	TGTGCCAGCAGCCCGGTCTCCTACAATGAGCAGTTCTTC
TRBJ1-2	.	TRBV28	TRBD1	CASGTNRGYYGYTF	TGTGCCAGCGGAACAAACAGGGGGTACTATGGCTACACCTTC
TRBJ1-5	.	TRBV15	.	CATSSSKVDSNQPQHF	TGTGCCACCAGCTCTTCCAAAGTAGATAGCAATCAGCCCCAGCATTTT
TRBJ2-3	.	TRBV27	.	CASTGQASTDTQYF	TGTGCCAGCACTGGGCAGGCTAGCACAGATACGCAGTATTTT
TRBJ2-7	.	TRBV6-5	.	CASSYRVGYEQYF	TGTGCCAGCAGTTACCGGGTGGGCTACGAGCAGTACTTC
TRBJ1-5	.	TRBV7-2	.	CASSLRQGNQPQHF	TGTGCCAGCAGCCTCAGACAGGGCAATCAGCCCCAGCATTTT
TRBJ1-5	.	TRBV27	.	CASSFSTHSNQPQHF	TGTGCCAGCAGTTTTTCGACACATAGCAATCAGCCCCAGCATTTT
TRBJ1-4	.	TRBV6-5	.	CASSQVRSPNEKLFF	TGTGCCAGCAGCCAGGTCCGGTCCCCTAATGAAAAACTGTTTTTT
TRBJ1-1	few	TRBV29-1	.	CSASNWFRTEAFF	TGCAGCGCCTCTAATTGGTTCAGGACTGAAGCTTTCTTT
TRBJ2-3	.	TRBV7-2	.	CASSLVPRSSTDTQYF	TGTGCCAGCAGCTTAGTCCCTAGATCTAGCACAGATACGCAGTATTTT
TRBJ2-3	.	TRBV3-1/TRBV3-2	.	CASSHYGATDTQYF	TGTGCCAGCAGCCACTATGGGGCCACAGATACGCAGTATTTT
TRBJ2-1	.	TRBV18	TRBD1	CASSAGQGFSYNEQFF	TGTGCCAGCTCAGCTGGACAGGGATTCTCCTACAATGAGCAGTTCTTC
TRBJ1-1	.	TRBV14	.	CASSLVRNTEAFF	TGTGCCAGCAGCTTGGTGAGGAACACTGAAGCTTTCTTT
TRBJ2-4	.	TRBV2	TRBD1	CASTQGAPGGGQGAKNIQYF	TGTGCCAGCACACAGGGGGCGCCTGGCGGGGGCCAAGGGGCCAAAAACATTCAGTACTTC
TRBJ2-7	.	TRBV5-4	.	CASSFLSTGGEQYF	TGTGCCAGCAGCTTCCTGTCGACAGGCGGCGAGCAGTACTTC
TRBJ1-2	.	TRBV12-5	.	CASGLGDSYGYTF	TGTGCTAGTGGTTTGGGAGACAGCTATGGCTACACCTTC
TRBJ2-2	.	TRBV18	.	CASSPPGVNTGELFF	TGTGCCAGCTCACCACCAGGGGTGAACACCGGGGAGCTGTTTTTT
TRBJ1-6	.	TRBV5-4	.	CASSLDRAADYNSPLHF	TGTGCCAGCAGCTTGGACAGGGCCGCCGATTATAATTCACCCCTCCACTTT
TRBJ2-3	.	TRBV2	TRBD1	CAILDRVTDTQYF	TGTGCCATCTTAGACAGGGTCACAGATACGCAGTATTTT
TRBJ2-7	.	TRBV4-1	.	CASSQATAGLNEQYF	TGCGCCAGCAGCCAAGCAACGGCAGGGTTGAACGAGCAGTACTTC
TRBJ2-1	few	TRBV19	TRBD2	CASSVSGGRVNEQFF	TGTGCCAGTAGTGTAAGCGGGGGGCGGGTCAATGAGCAGTTCTTC
TRBJ1-6	.	TRBV19	TRBD1	CASSTQGGAGNSPLHF	TGTGCCAGTAGTACCCAAGGGGGCGCGGGAAATTCACCCCTCCACTTT
TRBJ2-2	.	TRBV30	TRBD1	CAWRAGGVTGELFF	TGTGCCTGGAGAGCAGGGGGCGTCACCGGGGAGCTGTTTTTT
TRBJ2-1	.	TRBV4-1	TRBD1	CASSQDPQGISYNEQFF	TGCGCCAGCAGCCAAGATCCACAGGGGATCTCCTACAATGAGCAGTTCTTC
TRBJ1-5	.	TRBV7-9	.	CASSLSISNQPQHF	TGTGCCAGCAGCCTTTCTATTAGCAATCAGCCCCAGCATTTT
TRBJ2-1	.	TRBV3-1/TRBV3-2	.	CASSQEGARAYNEQFF	TGTGCCAGCAGCCAAGAGGGGGCTAGGGCGTACAATGAGCAGTTCTTC
TRBJ1-5	.	TRBV28	.	CASSFRSGVQPQHF	TGTGCCAGCAGTTTCCGGTCCGGGGTTCAGCCCCAGCATTTT
TRBJ2-1	.	TRBV4-1	TRBD2	CASSPGLARSSYNEQFF	TGCGCCAGCAGCCCTGGACTAGCGCGGAGCTCCTACAATGAGCAGTTCTTC
TRBJ2-2	.	TRBV5-1	TRBD1	CASSSKTGSNTGELFF	TGCGCCAGCAGCTCGAAGACAGGGAGCAACACCGGGGAGCTGTTTTTT
TRBJ2-7	.	TRBV28	TRBD2	CASSLTSGGLISYEQYF	TGTGCCAGCAGTTTGACTAGCGGGGGCCTTATATCCTACGAGCAGTACTTC
TRBJ2-1	.	TRBV25-1	.	CASRPPGTFNEQFF	TGTGCCAGCAGACCTCCCGGGACTTTTAATGAGCAGTTCTTC
TRBJ2-2	.	TRBV9	.	CASSVTGAPGELFF	TGTGCCAGCAGCGTTACTGGGGCCCCCGGGGAGCTGTTTTTT
TRBJ1-2	.	TRBV7-8	TRBD1	CASGSGTGGGGYTF	TGTGCCAGCGGCTCCGGGACAGGGGGAGGAGGCTACACCTTC
TRBJ1-3	.	TRBV7-2	.	CASSLAVYSGNTIYF	TGTGCCAGCAGCTTAGCCGTCTACTCTGGAAACACCATATATTTT
TRBJ2-3	.	TRBV15	TRBD2	CATSPLSGDFTDTQYF	TGTGCCACCAGCCCTCTCAGCGGGGACTTCACAGATACGCAGTATTTT
TRBJ2-2	.	TRBV5-1	.	CASNRDTGELFF	TGCGCCAGCAATCGGGATACCGGGGAGCTGTTTTTT
TRBJ2-7	.	TRBV2	TRBD1	CASSTTGDRAYEQYF	TGTGCCAGCAGTACAACCGGGGACAGGGCGTACGAGCAGTACTTC
TRBJ1-3	.	TRBV7-2	.	CASSLGPTIRSGNTIYF	TGTGCCAGCAGCTTAGGCCCGACAATACGCTCTGGAAACACCATATATTTT
TRBJ2-6	.	TRBV6-4	TRBD1	CASIPTGILCSGANVLTF	TGTGCCAGCATTCCGACAGGGATACTTTGCTCTGGGGCCAACGTCCTGACTTTC
TRBJ1-5	.	TRBV28	.	CASSSDRRNQPQHF	TGTGCCAGCAGCTCAGACAGGAGGAATCAGCCCCAGCATTTT
TRBJ2-3	.	TRBV5-4	TRBD2	CASSLAGPGADTQYF	TGTGCCAGCAGCTTAGCGGGACCCGGGGCAGATACGCAGTATTTT
TRBJ2-2	.	TRBV4-1	.	CASSQGAFAGELFF	TGCGCCAGCAGCCAAGGGGCCTTTGCTGGGGAGCTGTTTTTT
TRBJ2-1	.	TRBV3-1/TRBV3-2	TRBD2	CASSPRRIAGGNNEQFF	TGTGCCAGCAGCCCTCGTAGGATAGCGGGGGGTAACAATGAGCAGTTCTTC
TRBJ1-5	.	TRBV24-1	.	CATSRGGGGQPQHF	TGTGCCACCAGTCGCGGTGGGGGGGGCCAGCCCCAGCATTTT
TRBJ1-1	.	TRBV13	.	CASSFQVNTEAFF	TGTGCCAGCAGCTTTCAGGTGAACACTGAAGCTTTCTTT
TRBJ2-3	.	TRBV3-1/TRBV3-2	TRBD1	CASSRIGTGAGADTQYF	TGTGCCAGCAGCCGAATCGGGACAGGGGCGGGTGCAGATACGCAGTATTTT
TRBJ1-1	.	TRBV18	.	CASSGGLNTEAFF	TGTGCCAGCTCGGGGGGGCTAAACACTGAAGCTTTCTTT
TRBJ1-4	.	TRBV5-1	.	CASSQDSHREKLFF	TGCGCCAGCAGCCAGGACAGCCACCGTGAAAAACTGTTTTTT